Below are 18 T cell receptor beta chains sequenced from a single sample in a study of CD8 T cells in Susac syndrome (dated by TCRdb to about 2019). Libraries were made using the immunoSEQ multiplex PCR assay. RNA was extracted with the RNeasy kit and about 0.5 to 1 ug was reverse transcribed using random hexamers. TCRdb reprocessing: public reads trimmed at Q25 with fastp, clones called with MiXCR, in-frame beta chains kept. Here each entry gathers all rows of one CDR3 protein and keeps the most common genes and DNA. The sample table contains about 130,000 distinct CDR3 sequences; only one count was recorded for 90% to 95% of them. Jointly, the top ten make up approximately 0.29% of the sample. The sequenced material came from CD8+ T cells from PBMCs. Receptors originate from a human donor with multiple sclerosis.

The chain couples TRBV27 to TRBJ1-5; the match to TRBD1 covers 9 bases. V shed 3 bases and J 4 bases; nucleotides not matched to a gene: 1. Germline assignment: CDR1 MNHEY and CDR2 SMNVEV (reference sequence). CDR3 length: 14 amino acids. The CDR3 loop reads CASSLDRGNQPQHF. The CDR3 coding sequence is TGTGCCAGCAGTTTGGACAGGGGTAATCAGCCCCAGCATTTT.

The chain carries TRBV20-1 and TRBJ1-6; a possible D gene is TRBD1 (5 bases). V dropped 2 bases and J dropped 0 bases, with 23 bases sitting between them. The CDR3 is 20 amino acids. Per the germline V gene, CDR1 is DFQATT and CDR2 is SNEGSKA (reference sequence). The CDR3 nucleotides read TGCAGTGCTAGACCCCAACCCGCGGGACGGGAGAGCTCCTATAATTCACCCCTCCACTTT. Protein product: CSARPQPAGRESSYNSPLHF.

The chain recombines TRBV5-1 with TRBJ1-1; D uncertain. The ends were cut back, 0 bases at V and 4 bases at J, with 10 bases in the middle. The CDR3 is 14 amino acids. Germline CDR1 and CDR2: SGHRS and YFSETQ. DNA of the CDR3: TGCGCCAGCAGCTTGGGGTGGAGTAGCACTGAAGCTTTCTTT. This translates into CASSLGWSSTEAFF.

The chain has TRBV7-2 and TRBJ2-1; 11 nucleotides line up with TRBD2. This CDR3 has 16 amino acids. The germline V gene encodes CDR1 SGHTA and CDR2 FQGNSA. The J segment lost 4 bases and the V segment lost 5 bases, leaving 7 bases of the junction unmatched. This chain's CDR3 is CASSQSGLAVYNEQFF. The CDR3 nucleotides are TGTGCCAGCAGCCAGTCGGGACTAGCGGTTTACAATGAGCAGTTCTTC.

The rearrangement joins TRBV5-1 to TRBJ1-2, with TRBD1 identical over 8 bases. The J segment lost 8 bases and the V segment lost 0 bases, leaving 6 bases of the junction unmatched. Germline loops: CDR1 SGHRS, CDR2 YFSETQ. The CDR3 extends over 14 amino acids. The CDR3 spells CASSLARGDRGYTF. The DNA for the CDR3 is TGCGCCAGCAGCTTGGCCCGGGGGGACAGGGGCTACACCTTC.

The chain uses TRBV28 and TRBJ2-7, with TRBD2 matching 7 bases. The trim removed 5 bases at V and 0 bases at J, leaving 4 bases unmatched. The length of the CDR3 is 14 residues. Germline CDR1 is MDHEN and CDR2 is SYDVKM. DNA of the CDR3: TGTGCCAGCAGTACCGCGGGGGTCTCCTACGAGCAGTACTTC. This translates into CASSTAGVSYEQYF.

The chain joins TRBV27 to TRBJ2-2; 7 positions agree with TRBD1. The CDR3 is made up of 15 amino acids. V was clipped by 5 bases and J by 5 bases; unmatched bases: 8. Germline V gives CDR1 MNHEY, CDR2 SMNVEV (reference sequence). Written as DNA, the CDR3 is TGTGCCAGCAGTCCTAGGGCGACAGGGACCGGGGAGCTGTTTTTT. Translating gives CASSPRATGTGELFF.

The rearrangement uses TRBV5-1 and TRBJ1-1; D gene ambiguous. Germline V gene lookup returns CDR1 SGHRS and CDR2 YFSETQ. The length of the CDR3 is 14 residues. V was clipped by 4 bases and J by 1 base, with 11 bases between them. CDR3 sequence (DNA): TGCGCCAGCAGCACCTTGCCATCGAACACTGAAGCTTTCTTT. Protein sequence: CASSTLPSNTEAFF. The full variable domain, completed using reference TRBV5-1 and TRBJ1-1, is KAGVTQTPRYLIKTRGQQVTLSCSPISGHRSVSWYQQTPGQGLQFLFEYFSETQRNKGNFPGRFSGRQFSNSRSEMNVSTLELGDSALYLCASSTLPSNTEAFFGQGTRLTVV.

This clonotype was recorded only once. The chain is built from TRBV12-5 and TRBJ2-7; 9 nucleotides line up with TRBD2. The CDR3 covers 16 residues. Germline CDR1 LGHNT, CDR2 FRNRAP. The V and J ends lost 8 bases and 3 bases, in that order; junction bases with no gene match: 14. The CDR3 loop reads CASTGGAGGPNYEQYF. The CDR3 DNA sequence: TGTGCTAGTACGGGTGGAGCGGGGGGACCCAACTACGAGCAGTACTTC.

The rearrangement joins TRBV4-1 to TRBJ1-2; the D is unclear. From germline, CDR1 is MGHRA and CDR2 YSYEKL. The V end lost 0 bases, the J end lost 4 bases, and 12 bases lay between the germline ends. The CDR3 spans 15 residues. The DNA for the CDR3 is TGCGCCAGCAGCCAAGAATACCCGACGGCCTATGGCTACACCTTC. Its protein is CASSQEYPTAYGYTF.

The CDR3 loop is CASSATVGNEQFF. CDR3 bases: TGTGCCAGCAGCGCGACAGTTGGAAATGAGCAGTTCTTC. The chain recombines TRBV9 with TRBJ2-1; D is perhaps TRBD1 (5 bases). The CDR3 contains 13 residues. The ends were cut back, 3 bases at V and 7 bases at J, with 11 bases in the middle. CDR1 is SGDLS, CDR2 YYNGEE, per germline.

The CDR3 protein is CASSQTGTGRYEQYF. The CDR3 nucleotides read TGCGCCAGCAGCCAGACCGGGACAGGCCGTTACGAGCAGTACTTC. The chain uses TRBV4-1 and TRBJ2-7, with 8 positions matching TRBD1. Germline CDR1 is MGHRA and CDR2 is YSYEKL. V lost 3 bases to trimming and J lost 4 bases; unmatched junction nucleotides: 8. This CDR3 spans 15 amino acids.

The V and J genes are TRBV13 and TRBJ2-2; possible D gene TRBD1, 6 bases. Germline loops: CDR1 PRHDT, CDR2 FYEKMQ (reference sequence). V lost 2 bases to trimming and J lost 4 bases, with 17 bases between them. The CDR3 is 17 amino acids. CDR3 coding DNA: TGTGCCAGCAGCTTAAGGGTGGGGGCGCCCGGCACCGGGGAGCTGTTTTTT. Translating gives CASSLRVGAPGTGELFF.

This chain connects TRBV28 to TRBJ1-6; TRBD1 is a possible D gene (6 bases). V dropped 6 bases and J dropped 7 bases, with 13 bases sitting between them. The CDR3 is made up of 14 amino acids. Germline CDR1 and CDR2: MDHEN and SYDVKM. The CDR3 reads CASRSNRVNSPLHF. In DNA form, the CDR3 reads TGTGCCAGCAGGAGCAACAGGGTCAATTCACCCCTCCACTTT.

The rearrangement links TRBV9 to TRBJ1-2; 9 bases agree with TRBD1. With V trimmed by 6 bases and J by 5 bases, 11 bases remained unmatched. The CDR3 contains 15 residues. Germline V gives CDR1 SGDLS, CDR2 YYNGEE. The CDR3 DNA reads TGTGCCAGCAAAGCAGTTGGGACAGGGCGTTATGGCTACACCTTC. Translating it yields CASKAVGTGRYGYTF.

This chain joins TRBV4-1 and TRBJ1-4; TRBD1 might be the D (5 bases). The V end lost 0 bases, the J end lost 8 bases, and 13 bases lay between the germline ends. The germline CDR1 and CDR2 sequences are MGHRA and YSYEKL. The CDR3 sequence is 15 residues long. This CDR3 reads CASSQEGRRGEKLFF. The CDR3 coding sequence is TGCGCCAGCAGCCAAGAGGGACGTCGGGGGGAAAAACTGTTTTTT.

In this sample, this clonotype turned up a few times. The gene calls are TRBV23-1 and TRBJ2-7, with no clear D. TRBV23-1 is labeled an ORF, and its function is uncertain. V lost 0 bases, J lost 1 base, and 7 bases lay in between. This CDR3 is 14 amino acids long. CDR3 in amino acids: CASSQSNASYEQYV. The CDR3 DNA reads TGCGCCAGCAGTCAATCGAACGCATCCTACGAGCAGTACGTC.

This clonotype showed up just once. This chain joins TRBV27 and TRBJ1-5; D gene uncertain. Germline CDR1 and CDR2: MNHEY and SMNVEV (reference sequence). The CDR3 length is 14 residues. V was cut by 6 bases and J by 0 bases, with 9 bases left in between. The chain's CDR3 is CASRHLYSNQPQHF. DNA for the CDR3: TGTGCCAGCAGGCATCTGTATAGCAATCAGCCCCAGCATTTT.